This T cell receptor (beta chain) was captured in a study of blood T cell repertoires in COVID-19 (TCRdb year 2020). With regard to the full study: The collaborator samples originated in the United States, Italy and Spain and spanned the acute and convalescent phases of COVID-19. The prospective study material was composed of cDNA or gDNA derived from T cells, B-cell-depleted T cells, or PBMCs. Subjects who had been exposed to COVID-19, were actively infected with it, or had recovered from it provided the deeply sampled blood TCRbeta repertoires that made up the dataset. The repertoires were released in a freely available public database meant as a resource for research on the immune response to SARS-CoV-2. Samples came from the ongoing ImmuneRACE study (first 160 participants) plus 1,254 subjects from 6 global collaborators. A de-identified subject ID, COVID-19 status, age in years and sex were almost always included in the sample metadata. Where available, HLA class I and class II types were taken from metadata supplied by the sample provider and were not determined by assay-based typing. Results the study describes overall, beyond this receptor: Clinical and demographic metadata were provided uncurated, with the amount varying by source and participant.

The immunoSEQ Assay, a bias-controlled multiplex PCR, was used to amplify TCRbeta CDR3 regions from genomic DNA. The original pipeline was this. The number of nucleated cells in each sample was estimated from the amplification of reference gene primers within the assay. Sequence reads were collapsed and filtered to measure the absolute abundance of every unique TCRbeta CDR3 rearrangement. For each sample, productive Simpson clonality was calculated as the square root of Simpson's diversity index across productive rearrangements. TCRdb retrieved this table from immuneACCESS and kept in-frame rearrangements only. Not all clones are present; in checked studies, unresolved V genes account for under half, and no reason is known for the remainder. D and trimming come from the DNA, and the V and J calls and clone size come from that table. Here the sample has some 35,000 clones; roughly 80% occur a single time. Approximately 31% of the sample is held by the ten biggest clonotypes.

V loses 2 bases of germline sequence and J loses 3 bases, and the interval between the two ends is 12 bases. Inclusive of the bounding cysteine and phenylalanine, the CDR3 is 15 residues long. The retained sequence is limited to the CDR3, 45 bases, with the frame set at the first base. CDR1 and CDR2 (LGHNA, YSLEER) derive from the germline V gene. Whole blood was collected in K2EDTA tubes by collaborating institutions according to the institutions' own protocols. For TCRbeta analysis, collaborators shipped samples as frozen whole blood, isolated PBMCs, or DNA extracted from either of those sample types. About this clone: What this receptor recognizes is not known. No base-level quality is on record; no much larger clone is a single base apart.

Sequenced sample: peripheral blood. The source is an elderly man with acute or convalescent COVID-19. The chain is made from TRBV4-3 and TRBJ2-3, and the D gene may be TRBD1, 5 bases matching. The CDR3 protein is CASSQRGLGTDTQYF. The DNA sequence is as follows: TGCGCCAGCAGCCAAAGGGGCTTGGGGACAGATACGCAGTATTTT.